This T cell receptor (beta chain) emerged from a study of vaccination effects on CD4 cells after COVID-19. Study-wide results and caveats: Only a few convalescent patients and no early post-infection timepoints featured in the study. There was marked clonal contraction among infection- and vaccine-induced clones late after vaccination.

The table came from immunoSEQ multiplex PCR; TCRdb's copy has only in-frame clones and leaves some out. The sample lists about 69,000 clones; roughly 81% were seen once. In the ViraFEST assay, antigen-specific CD4+ clonotypes were identified by expansion after peptide-pool stimulation. Following an approximately eleven-day culture, CD4+ T cells were purified. Each participant received a vaccine that was either BNT162b2 or mRNA-1273, given as two doses. Around 2.2 million PBMC were seeded per well and grown in the presence of approximately 9.5 IU/ml IL-2 and around 10 ug/ml peptides. In the cultures, half the medium was exchanged for IL-2 medium on days 3 and 7. Remarks on this clone: Its antigen remains unknown.

This CDR3 has 16 residues. Unmatched junction bases numbered 10, after V lost 3 bases and J lost 8 bases. The germline CDR1 and CDR2 sequences are SGHTA and FQGNSA. The chain joins TRBV7-2 to TRBJ1-4, with TRBD1 identical over 9 bases. The sequence was obtained from a human donor who received a COVID-19 vaccine. The specimen was CD4+ T cells from PBMCs cultured with HCoV-229E spike peptides, collected after COVID-19 vaccination. The CDR3 spells CASSFTGQGVWEKLFF. DNA of the CDR3: TGTGCCAGCAGCTTCACGGGACAGGGCGTTTGGGAAAAACTGTTTTTT.